This paragraph covers one T cell receptor beta chain sequence. CDR1 and CDR2 from the germline V gene are SGHDT and YYEEEE. This CDR3 has 14 amino acids. V gave up 7 bases and J gave up 6 bases; unmatched junction bases: 7. The data originate from a study of CD8 T cells in Susac syndrome. RNA was extracted with the RNeasy kit, and a quantity of roughly 0.5 to 1 ug was reverse transcribed using random hexamers. TCRdb itself ran the immunoSEQ multiplex PCR reads through MiXCR, one entry per CDR3 protein. The sample consists of fewer than 250,000 distinct CDR3 sequences, 90% to 95% of them appearing once.

This chain connects TRBV5-6 to TRBJ2-2; 9 nucleotides match TRBD2. The TCR originated in a human donor with multiple sclerosis. Sequencing was performed on CD8+ T cells from PBMCs. CDR3 coding DNA: TGTGCCAGCGCTAGCGGGATACCTTCCGGGGAGCTGTTTTTT. Its protein is CASASGIPSGELFF.